This T cell receptor (beta chain) was recorded in a study of CD8 T cell repertoires and HIV-1 epitope variants. Across the whole study: T cells were stimulated with Twenty-five Gag and Nef peptides separately.

The study's findings and limits: This assay reports beta chains of antigen-expanded cells, not T cell function.

Profiling relied on immunoSEQ multiplex PCR, and the TCRdb table lists in-frame clones only, not all of them. The data show tens of thousands of clones, roughly 81% seen once. This clone was recorded only once. Antigen: not known. Other DNA sequences within the sample encode an identical CDR3. The receptor's source is a male donor with HIV. Sequencing input: uncultured baseline CD8+ T cells from peripheral blood mononuclear cells (PBMCs).

The CDR3 sequence: CASSLSYEQYF. CDR3 in DNA: TGTGCCAGCAGCTTATCCTACGAGCAGTACTTC. The chain is built from TRBV7-9 and TRBJ2-7; the D is unclear. The germline gives CDR1 SEHNR, CDR2 FQNEAQ (reference sequence). V dropped 2 bases and J dropped 1 base, with 0 bases sitting between them. The CDR3 totals 11 residues.